These 19 T cell receptor beta chains share one sample of origin, sequenced in a study of response to subunit inactivated influenza vaccine. Each CDR3 protein gets one entry after TCRdb re-called the RT-PCR reads with MiXCR. The data hold about 570,000 distinct CDR3 sequences, with approximately 10% observed a single time. This sample was shared with a second study, whose subject was T cells expressing NK-cell markers. That paper notes: Template switching by 5'RACE with UMIs generated the TCR beta cDNA.

This sample comprised PBMCs from blood, obtained on the day of vaccination. Receptor source: a man aged 50 or older who received an inactivated influenza vaccine.

At least ten counts were recorded for this clonotype. This chain connects TRBV30 to TRBJ2-3; D ambiguous. Looked up from germline, CDR1 is GTSNPN and CDR2 is SVGIG (reference sequence). This CDR3 spans 15 amino acids. Trimming removed 0 bases from V and 1 base from J, with 11 bases in between. Here the CDR3 reads CAWSVPVLRTDTQYF. CDR3 coding DNA: TGTGCCTGGAGTGTACCAGTTCTCCGCACAGATACGCAGTATTTT.

The chain recombines TRBV6-2 or TRBV6-3 with TRBJ2-7; D is unclear. This CDR3 has 11 amino acids. Germline-derived CDR1 and CDR2 are MNHEY and SVGEGT. The CDR3 coding sequence is TGTGGGACGGGCAGCTCCTACGAGCAGTACTTC. Protein sequence: CGTGSSYEQYF.

The V gene is TRBV3-1, the J gene TRBJ2-7, with D maybe TRBD2 (6 bases). The CDR3 is 14 residues long. Trimming left V 4 bases short and J 4 bases short, with 14 bases between. Germline assignment: CDR1 LGHDT and CDR2 YNNKEL (reference sequence). The CDR3 spells CASSPPGGRYEQYF. The DNA for the CDR3 is TGTGCCAGCAGCCCCCCCGGGGGAAGGTACGAGCAGTACTTC.

On this clonotype itself: Given a much more abundant clone one base away, this may be a read error. The chain joins TRBV5-5 to TRBJ1-5, with D possibly TRBD1 on 5 matching bases. This CDR3 has 14 amino acids. Germline V gene lookup returns CDR1 SGHKS and CDR2 YYEKEE (reference sequence). The CDR3 coding sequence is TGTGCCAGCAGCTCACGGGACGCCAATCGGCCCCAGCATTTT. Translated: CASSSRDANRPQHF.

This clonotype was counted a few times. CDR3 loop: CASSLDLWGETQYF. The CDR3 coding sequence is TGTGCCAGCAGTTTGGATCTGTGGGGAGAGACCCAGTACTTC. V usage is TRBV27 and J usage is TRBJ2-5; D uncertain. Deletions cut 3 bases from V and 4 bases from J, with 12 bases between. Germline CDR1 reads MNHEY; CDR2 reads SMNVEV (reference sequence). The CDR3 runs to 14 residues.

The chain uses TRBV11-2 and TRBJ1-6; TRBD1 aligns across 8 bases. V trimming: 3 bases; J trimming: 7 bases; junction bases outside the gene matches: 2. This CDR3 contains 14 residues. The V gene's germline CDR1 is SGHAT and CDR2 FQNNGV. CDR3 amino acids: CASSFGQGNSPLHF. The CDR3 bases are TGTGCCAGCAGCTTTGGACAGGGCAATTCACCCCTCCACTTT.

This clonotype has only a few counts. J is TRBJ2-7 and V is TRBV12-3 or TRBV12-4, with 9 bases identical to TRBD2. This CDR3 is built from 14 residues. The ends lost 8 bases at V and 3 bases at J; junction bases unmatched: 8. The CDR3 DNA is TGTGCCAGCTCTCCGGGACTAGCAAACTACGAGCAGTACTTC. As protein: CASSPGLANYEQYF.

V usage is TRBV7-3 and J usage is TRBJ2-3; possibly TRBD1 or TRBD2 for D (5 bases each). V dropped 5 bases and J dropped 4 bases, with 13 bases sitting between them. The germline V gene has CDR1 SGHTA and CDR2 FQGTGA. The CDR3 loop spans 14 amino acids. CDR3 sequence reads: CASSREGTADTQYF. CDR3 sequence (DNA): TGTGCCAGCAGCCGAGAAGGGACCGCAGATACGCAGTATTTT.

This clonotype was counted between two and nine times. The chain recombines TRBV4-1 with TRBJ2-4; D is possibly TRBD2 (6 bases). The CDR3 loop spans 14 amino acids. CDR1 and CDR2 (germline): MGHRA, YSYEKL. V lost 6 bases and J lost 8, with 17 bases in between. DNA of the CDR3: TGCGCCAGCAGTCCCAGGGTGGGGGGTGACATTCAGTACTTC. Its protein is CASSPRVGGDIQYF.

This clonotype appeared many times. The chain links TRBV5-1 to TRBJ2-7, with unresolved D. The CDR3 is made up of 14 amino acids. Looked up from germline, CDR1 is SGHRS and CDR2 is YFSETQ. Trimming shortened V by 4 bases and J by 3 bases, and 14 bases separated the two germline ends. CDR3 loop: CASSQGPTGYEQYF. CDR3 nucleotides: TGCGCCAGCAGCCAAGGGCCCACCGGCTACGAGCAGTACTTC. Full variable domain (missing parts from reference TRBV5-1 and TRBJ2-7): KAGVTQTPRYLIKTRGQQVTLSCSPISGHRSVSWYQQTPGQGLQFLFEYFSETQRNKGNFPGRFSGRQFSNSRSEMNVSTLELGDSALYLCASSQGPTGYEQYFGPGTRLTVT.

This sequence joins TRBV28 and TRBJ2-7; D perhaps matches TRBD1 (5 bases). V lost 4 bases and J 3 bases, leaving 13 bases between the germline ends. CDR1 MDHEN and CDR2 SYDVKM come from the germline V gene. The CDR3 length is 14 residues. This CDR3 reads CASSSTGKGYEQYF. The CDR3 nucleotides read TGTGCCAGCAGTTCTACAGGAAAGGGCTACGAGCAGTACTTC.

V usage is TRBV20-1 and J usage is TRBJ2-5; 9 positions match TRBD2. The CDR3 contains 13 residues. Germline V gene sequence: CDR1 DFQATT, CDR2 SNEGSKA (reference sequence). Unmatched junction bases numbered 7, after V lost 6 bases and J lost 5 bases. This CDR3 reads CSASCGRVETQYF. DNA for the CDR3: TGCAGTGCATCTTGCGGGAGGGTTGAGACCCAGTACTTC.

There are a few counts of this clonotype. The genes are TRBV7-2 and TRBJ1-1; the D gene is possibly TRBD1 (5 bases). In germline, CDR1 is SGHTA, CDR2 FQGNSA. V gave up 0 bases and J gave up 4 bases, with 12 bases separating them. The CDR3 extends over 15 amino acids. The CDR3 DNA is TGTGCCAGCAGCTTAGCAATGGGTGGGGGCACTGAAGCTTTCTTT. It specifies CASSLAMGGGTEAFF.

This clonotype was seen only a few times. CDR3 region: CASSLPNGGTDTQYF. DNA of the CDR3: TGTGCCAGCAGCTTACCCAACGGGGGGACAGATACGCAGTATTTT. The gene calls are TRBV7-2 and TRBJ2-3, with 7 bases lining up with TRBD2. The CDR3 is 15 amino acids. In germline, CDR1 is SGHTA, CDR2 FQGNSA. The V and J ends lost 2 bases and 3 bases, in that order; junction bases with no gene match: 5.

This clonotype was picked up a small number of times. The gene calls are TRBV27 and TRBJ1-5, with a possible D match to TRBD1 (6 bases). CDR3 length equals 15 residues. The V and J ends lost 5 bases and 4 bases respectively, with 15 bases between them. The germline CDR1 and CDR2 sequences are MNHEY and SMNVEV (reference sequence). The CDR3 region has the DNA TGTGCCAGCAGTCCTAACAGGGTTTGGAATCAGCCCCAGCATTTT. It encodes CASSPNRVWNQPQHF.

This clonotype was counted at least ten times. The chain uses TRBV4-1 and TRBJ1-1; weak D call: TRBD1 (5 bases). Germline lookup yields CDR1 MGHRA and CDR2 YSYEKL. V lost 1 base and J 5 bases, leaving 14 bases between the germline ends. This CDR3 is built from 15 residues. The CDR3, as DNA: TGCGCCAGCAGCCAAGCTTCAGGGTTTCGGACTGAAGCTTTCTTT. Amino acid sequence: CASSQASGFRTEAFF.

This clonotype has more than one count but fewer than ten. The chain has TRBV11-1 and TRBJ1-4; D unclear. The germline CDR1 and CDR2 sequences are SGHAT and FQDESV (reference sequence). The CDR3 totals 13 residues. With 2 bases removed from V and 5 bases from J, the gap between germline ends came to 6 bases. The CDR3 reads CASSLWLNEKLFF. For the CDR3, the DNA is TGTGCCAGCAGCTTATGGCTCAATGAAAAACTGTTTTTT.

J is TRBJ2-3 and V is TRBV9, with TRBD1 matching over 10 bases. CDR1 SGDLS and CDR2 YYNGEE come from the germline V gene. This CDR3 has 16 residues. Germline trimming cut 3 bases from V and 6 bases from J; bases unmatched to any gene: 10. In DNA, the CDR3 is TGTGCCAGCAGCGCCCCCGGGACAGGGGTACACGATACGCAGTATTTT. Amino acid sequence: CASSAPGTGVHDTQYF.

This clonotype was counted ten times or more. This chain connects TRBV4-2 to TRBJ2-2, with D tentatively TRBD1 (6 bases). The CDR3 contains 16 residues. V lost 0 bases and J 1 base, leaving 9 bases between the germline ends. Germline V gene lookup returns CDR1 LGHNA and CDR2 YNFKEQ. The DNA of the CDR3 is TGTGCCAGCAGCCAAGATGGGGGCCGGAACACCGGGGAGCTGTTTTTT. Translating it yields CASSQDGGRNTGELFF.